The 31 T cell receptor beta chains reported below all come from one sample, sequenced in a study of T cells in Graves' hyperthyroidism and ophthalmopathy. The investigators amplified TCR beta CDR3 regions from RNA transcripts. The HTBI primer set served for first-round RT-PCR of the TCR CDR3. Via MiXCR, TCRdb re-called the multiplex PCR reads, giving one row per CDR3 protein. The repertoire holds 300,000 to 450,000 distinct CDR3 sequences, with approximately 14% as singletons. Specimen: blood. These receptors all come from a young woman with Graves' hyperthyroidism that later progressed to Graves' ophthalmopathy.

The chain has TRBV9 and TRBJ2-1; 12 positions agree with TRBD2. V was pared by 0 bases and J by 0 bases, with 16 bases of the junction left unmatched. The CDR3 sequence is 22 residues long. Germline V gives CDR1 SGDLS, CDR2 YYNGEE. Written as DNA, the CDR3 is TGTGCCAGCAGCGTAGGTCATCTAGGACTAGCGGGAAACTCGAGCTCCTACAATGAGCAGTTCTTC. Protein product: CASSVGHLGLAGNSSSYNEQFF.

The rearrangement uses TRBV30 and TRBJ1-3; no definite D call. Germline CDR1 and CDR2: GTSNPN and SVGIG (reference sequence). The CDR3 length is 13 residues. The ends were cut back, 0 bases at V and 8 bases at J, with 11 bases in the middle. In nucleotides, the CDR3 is TGTGCCTGGAGTGTCGGGAGTAGTTACACCATATATTTT. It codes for CAWSVGSSYTIYF.

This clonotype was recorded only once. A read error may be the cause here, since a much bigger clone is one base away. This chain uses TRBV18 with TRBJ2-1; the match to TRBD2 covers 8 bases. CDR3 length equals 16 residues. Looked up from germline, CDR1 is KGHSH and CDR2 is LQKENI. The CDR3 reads CASSPTGTRVYNDQFF. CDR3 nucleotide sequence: TGTGCCAGCTCACCCACCGGGACTAGAGTCTACAATGACCAGTTCTTC.

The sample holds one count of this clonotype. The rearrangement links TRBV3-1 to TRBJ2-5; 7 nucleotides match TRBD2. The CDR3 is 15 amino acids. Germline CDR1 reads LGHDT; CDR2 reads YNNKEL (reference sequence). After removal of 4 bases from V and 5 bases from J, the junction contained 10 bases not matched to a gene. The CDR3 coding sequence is TGTGCCAGCAGCCGGACTGGCGGGAGTGCGGAGACCCAGTACTTC. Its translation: CASSRTGGSAETQYF.

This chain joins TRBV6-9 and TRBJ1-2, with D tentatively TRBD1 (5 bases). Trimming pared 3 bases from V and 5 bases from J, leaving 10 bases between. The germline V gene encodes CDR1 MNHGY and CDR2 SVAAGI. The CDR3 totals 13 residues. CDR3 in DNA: TGTGCCAGCAGTTACCGGGACTATTATGGCTACACCTTC. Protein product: CASSYRDYYGYTF.

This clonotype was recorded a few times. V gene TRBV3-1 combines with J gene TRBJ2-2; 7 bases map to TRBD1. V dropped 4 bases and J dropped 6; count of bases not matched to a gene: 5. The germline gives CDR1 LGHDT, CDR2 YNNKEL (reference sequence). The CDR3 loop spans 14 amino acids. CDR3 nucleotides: TGTGCCAGCAGCCCGGGACAGAAGGCCGGGGAGCTGTTTTTT. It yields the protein CASSPGQKAGELFF.

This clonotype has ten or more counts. The CDR3 sequence is CASSLGAGASTDTQYF. In nucleotides, the CDR3 is TGCGCCAGCAGCTTGGGAGCGGGAGCTAGCACAGATACGCAGTATTTT. This sequence joins TRBV5-1 and TRBJ2-3; 8 nucleotides match TRBD2. The CDR3 length is 16 residues. V shed 0 bases and J 0 bases; nucleotides not matched to a gene: 3. CDR1 is SGHRS and CDR2 is YFSETQ in the germline V gene.

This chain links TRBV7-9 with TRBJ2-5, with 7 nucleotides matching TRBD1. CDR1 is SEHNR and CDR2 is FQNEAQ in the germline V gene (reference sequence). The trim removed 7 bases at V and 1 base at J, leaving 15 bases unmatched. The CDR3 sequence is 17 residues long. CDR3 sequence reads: CASNLGALGGPQETQYF. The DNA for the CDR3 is TGTGCCAGCAACCTAGGGGCTTTAGGGGGCCCCCAAGAGACCCAGTACTTC.

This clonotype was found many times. The CDR3 spells CASSLVGGFYEQYF. DNA of the CDR3: TGTGCCAGCAGTTTGGTGGGGGGGTTCTACGAGCAGTACTTC. The V call is TRBV27, the J call TRBJ2-7; 7 positions agree with TRBD2. The germline V gene encodes CDR1 MNHEY and CDR2 SMNVEV (reference sequence). Losses at the gene ends were 3 bases for V and 3 bases for J; bases not matched to a gene: 5. This CDR3 comprises 14 residues.

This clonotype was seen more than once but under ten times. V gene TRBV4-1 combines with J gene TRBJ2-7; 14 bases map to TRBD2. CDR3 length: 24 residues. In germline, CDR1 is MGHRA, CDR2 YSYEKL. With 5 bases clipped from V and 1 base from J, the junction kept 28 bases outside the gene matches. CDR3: CASSWIFLGPGTSGRGRRSYEQYF. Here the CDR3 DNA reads TGCGCCAGCAGCTGGATATTTTTGGGTCCAGGGACTAGCGGGAGAGGGAGAAGGTCCTACGAGCAGTACTTC.

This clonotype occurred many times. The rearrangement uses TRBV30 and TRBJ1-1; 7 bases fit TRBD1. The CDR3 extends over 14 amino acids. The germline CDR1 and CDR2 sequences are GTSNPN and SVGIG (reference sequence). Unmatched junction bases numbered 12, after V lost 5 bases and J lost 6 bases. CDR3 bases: TGTGCCTGGGAGCGCGGCAGGGGGGCACCTGAAGCTTTCTTT. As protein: CAWERGRGAPEAFF.

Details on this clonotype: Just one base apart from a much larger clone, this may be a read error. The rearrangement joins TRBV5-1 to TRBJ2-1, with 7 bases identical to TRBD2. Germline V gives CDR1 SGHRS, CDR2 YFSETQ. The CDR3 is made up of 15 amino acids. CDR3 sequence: CASSWSGTSNNDQFF. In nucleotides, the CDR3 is TGCGCCAGCAGCTGGAGCGGGACTTCTAACAATGATCAGTTCTTC. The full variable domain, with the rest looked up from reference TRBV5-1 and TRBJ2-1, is KAGVTQTPRYLIKTRGQQVTLSCSPISGHRSVSWYQQTPGQGLQFLFEYFSETQRNKGNFPGRFSGRQFSNSRSEMNVSTLELGDSALYLCASSWSGTSNNDQFFGPGTRLTVL.

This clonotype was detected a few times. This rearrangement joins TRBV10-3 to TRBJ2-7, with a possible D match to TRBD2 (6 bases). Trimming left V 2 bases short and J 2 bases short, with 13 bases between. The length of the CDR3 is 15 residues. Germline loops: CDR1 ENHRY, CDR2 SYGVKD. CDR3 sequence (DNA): TGTGCCATCAGTGAGAACCTCGGGAGTCCCTACGAGCAGTACTTC. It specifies CAISENLGSPYEQYF.

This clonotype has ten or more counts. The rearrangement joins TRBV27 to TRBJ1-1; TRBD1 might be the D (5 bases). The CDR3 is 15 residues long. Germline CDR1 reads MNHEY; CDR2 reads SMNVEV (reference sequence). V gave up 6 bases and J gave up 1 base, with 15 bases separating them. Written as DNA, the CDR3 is TGTGCCAGCAGCCGCGGGGCGGCGGGGAACACTGAAGCTTTCTTT. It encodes CASSRGAAGNTEAFF.

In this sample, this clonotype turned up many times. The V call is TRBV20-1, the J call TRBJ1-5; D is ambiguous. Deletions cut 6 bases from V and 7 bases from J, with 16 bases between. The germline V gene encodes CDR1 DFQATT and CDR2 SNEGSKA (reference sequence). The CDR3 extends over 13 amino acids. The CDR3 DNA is TGCAGTGCCCGAGAGGCCGGGATACAGCCCCAGCATTTT. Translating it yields CSAREAGIQPQHF.

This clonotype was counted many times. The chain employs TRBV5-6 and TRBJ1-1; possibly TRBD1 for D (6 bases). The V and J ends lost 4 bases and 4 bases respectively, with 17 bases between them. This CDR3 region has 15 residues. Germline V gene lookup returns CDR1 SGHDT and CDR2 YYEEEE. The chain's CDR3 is CASSVLQGSGTEAFF. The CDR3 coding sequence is TGTGCCAGCAGCGTACTACAGGGTTCGGGCACTGAAGCTTTCTTT. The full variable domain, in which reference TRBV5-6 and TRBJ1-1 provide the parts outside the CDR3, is DAGVTQSPTHLIKTRGQQVTLRCSPKSGHDTVSWYQQALGQGPQFIFQYYEEEERQRGNFPDRFSGHQFPNYSSELNVNALLLGDSALYLCASSVLQGSGTEAFFGQGTRLTVV.

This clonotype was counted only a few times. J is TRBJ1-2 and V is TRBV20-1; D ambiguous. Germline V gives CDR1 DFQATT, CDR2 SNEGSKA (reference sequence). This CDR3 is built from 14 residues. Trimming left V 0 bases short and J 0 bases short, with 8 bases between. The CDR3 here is CSARDHRSNYGYTF. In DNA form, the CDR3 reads TGCAGTGCTAGAGACCACAGATCTAACTATGGCTACACCTTC.

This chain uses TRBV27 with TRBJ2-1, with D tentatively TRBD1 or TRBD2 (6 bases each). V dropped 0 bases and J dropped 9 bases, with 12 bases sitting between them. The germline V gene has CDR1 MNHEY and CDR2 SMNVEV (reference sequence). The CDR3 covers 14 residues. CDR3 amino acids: CASSLSKGGTEQFF. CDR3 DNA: TGTGCCAGCAGTTTATCGAAAGGGGGGACTGAGCAGTTCTTC.

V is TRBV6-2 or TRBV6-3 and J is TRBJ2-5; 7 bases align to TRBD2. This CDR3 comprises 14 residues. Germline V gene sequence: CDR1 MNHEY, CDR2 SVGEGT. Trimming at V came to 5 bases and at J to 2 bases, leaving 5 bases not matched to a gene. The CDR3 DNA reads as TGTGCCAGCAGTAACCCCGGGGGGCAAGAGACCCAGTACTTC. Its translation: CASSNPGGQETQYF.

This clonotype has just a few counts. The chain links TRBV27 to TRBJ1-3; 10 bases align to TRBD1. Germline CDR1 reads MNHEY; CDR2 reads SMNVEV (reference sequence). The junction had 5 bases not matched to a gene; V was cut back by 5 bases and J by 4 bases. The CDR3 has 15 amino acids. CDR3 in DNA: TGTGCCAGCAGTACTCGACAGGGGGCGGGAAACACCATATATTTT. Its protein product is CASSTRQGAGNTIYF.

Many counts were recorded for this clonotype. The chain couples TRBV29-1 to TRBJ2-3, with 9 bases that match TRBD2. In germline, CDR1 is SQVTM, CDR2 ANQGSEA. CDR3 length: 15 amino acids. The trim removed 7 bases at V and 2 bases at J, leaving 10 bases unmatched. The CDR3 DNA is TGCAGCGCTTCCGGCGGGGGGGGATCCACAGATACGCAGTATTTT. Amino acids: CSASGGGGSTDTQYF.

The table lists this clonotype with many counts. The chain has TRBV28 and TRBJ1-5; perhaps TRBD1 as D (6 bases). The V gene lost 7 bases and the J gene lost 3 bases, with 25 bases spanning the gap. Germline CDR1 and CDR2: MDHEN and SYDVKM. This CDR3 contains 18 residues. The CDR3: CASNMGRLGARLNQPQHF. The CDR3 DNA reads TGTGCCAGCAATATGGGGCGATTGGGGGCCAGGCTCAATCAGCCCCAGCATTTT.

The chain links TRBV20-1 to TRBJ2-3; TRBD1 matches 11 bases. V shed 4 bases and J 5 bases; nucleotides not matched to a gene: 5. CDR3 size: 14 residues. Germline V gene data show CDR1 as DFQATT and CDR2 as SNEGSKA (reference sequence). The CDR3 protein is CSAKAGTGGDTQYF. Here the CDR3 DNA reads TGCAGTGCTAAGGCCGGGACAGGGGGAGATACGCAGTATTTT.

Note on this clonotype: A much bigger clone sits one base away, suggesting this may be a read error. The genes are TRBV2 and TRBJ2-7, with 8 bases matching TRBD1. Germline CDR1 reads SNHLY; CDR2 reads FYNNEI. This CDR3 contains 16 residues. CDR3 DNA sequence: TGTACCAGCAGCTCTATAGGGACAGGCCCTCTCTACGAGCAGTACTTC. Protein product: CTSSSIGTGPLYEQYF. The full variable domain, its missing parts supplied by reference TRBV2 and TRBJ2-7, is EPEVTQTPSHQVTQMGQEVILRCVPISNHLYFYWYRQILGQKVEFLVSFYNNEISEKSEIFDDQFSVERPDGSNFTLKIRSTKLEDSAMYFCTSSSIGTGPLYEQYFGPGTRLTVT.

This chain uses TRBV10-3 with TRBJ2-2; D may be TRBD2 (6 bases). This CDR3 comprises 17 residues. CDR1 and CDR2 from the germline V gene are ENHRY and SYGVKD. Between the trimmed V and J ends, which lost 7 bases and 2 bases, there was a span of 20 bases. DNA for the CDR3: TGTGCCATCACCCCCCAGACCGGGACTTCCAACACCGGGGAGCTGTTTTTT. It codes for CAITPQTGTSNTGELFF.

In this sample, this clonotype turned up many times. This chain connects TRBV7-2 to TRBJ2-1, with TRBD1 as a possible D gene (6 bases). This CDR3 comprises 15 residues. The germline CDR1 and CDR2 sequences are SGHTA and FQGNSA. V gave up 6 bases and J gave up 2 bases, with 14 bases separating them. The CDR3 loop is CASRYWDNPYNEQFF. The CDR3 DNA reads TGTGCCAGCAGGTACTGGGACAACCCCTACAATGAGCAGTTCTTC.

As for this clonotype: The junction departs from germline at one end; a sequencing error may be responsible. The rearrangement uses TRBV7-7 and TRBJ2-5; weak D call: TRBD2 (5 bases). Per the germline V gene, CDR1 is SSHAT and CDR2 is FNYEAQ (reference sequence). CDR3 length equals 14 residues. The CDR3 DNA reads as TGTGCTAGCAGCCCCGGAACCCCGGGGGAGACCCAGTACTTC. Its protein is CASSPGTPGETQYF.

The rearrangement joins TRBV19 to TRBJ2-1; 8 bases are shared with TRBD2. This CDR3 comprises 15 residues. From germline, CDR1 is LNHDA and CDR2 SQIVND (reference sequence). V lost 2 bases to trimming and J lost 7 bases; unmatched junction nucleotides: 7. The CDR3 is CASSITRLATNEQFF. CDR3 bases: TGTGCCAGTAGTATAACGCGACTAGCGACAAATGAGCAGTTCTTC.

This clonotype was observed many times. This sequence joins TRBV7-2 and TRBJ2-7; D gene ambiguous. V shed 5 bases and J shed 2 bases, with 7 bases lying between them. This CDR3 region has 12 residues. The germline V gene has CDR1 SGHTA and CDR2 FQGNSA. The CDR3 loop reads CASSIGAYEQYF. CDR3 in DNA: TGTGCCAGCAGCATTGGAGCCTACGAGCAGTACTTC. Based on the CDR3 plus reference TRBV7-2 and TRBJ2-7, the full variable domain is GAGVSQSPSNKVTEKGKDVELRCDPISGHTALYWYRQSLGQGLEFLIYFQGNSAPDKSGLPSDRFSAERTGGSVSTLTIQRTQQEDSAVYLCASSIGAYEQYFGPGTRLTVT.

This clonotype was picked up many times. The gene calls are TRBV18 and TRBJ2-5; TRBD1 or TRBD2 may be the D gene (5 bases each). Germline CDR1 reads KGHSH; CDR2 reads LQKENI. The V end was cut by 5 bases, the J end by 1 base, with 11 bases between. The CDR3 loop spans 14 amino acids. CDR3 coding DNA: TGTGCCAGCTCAGTCCGGGACGTCCAAGAGACCCAGTACTTC. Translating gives CASSVRDVQETQYF.

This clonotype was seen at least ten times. The CDR3 region has the DNA TGTGCCAGCAGCCCCGGGGGGCGGGAGTTCGAGCAGTACTTC. Protein sequence: CASSPGGREFEQYF. The gene calls are TRBV28 and TRBJ2-7; TRBD2 is a possible D gene (7 bases). V lost 6 bases, J lost 6 bases, and 18 bases lay in between. The CDR3 extends over 14 amino acids. CDR1 and CDR2 (germline): MDHEN, SYDVKM.